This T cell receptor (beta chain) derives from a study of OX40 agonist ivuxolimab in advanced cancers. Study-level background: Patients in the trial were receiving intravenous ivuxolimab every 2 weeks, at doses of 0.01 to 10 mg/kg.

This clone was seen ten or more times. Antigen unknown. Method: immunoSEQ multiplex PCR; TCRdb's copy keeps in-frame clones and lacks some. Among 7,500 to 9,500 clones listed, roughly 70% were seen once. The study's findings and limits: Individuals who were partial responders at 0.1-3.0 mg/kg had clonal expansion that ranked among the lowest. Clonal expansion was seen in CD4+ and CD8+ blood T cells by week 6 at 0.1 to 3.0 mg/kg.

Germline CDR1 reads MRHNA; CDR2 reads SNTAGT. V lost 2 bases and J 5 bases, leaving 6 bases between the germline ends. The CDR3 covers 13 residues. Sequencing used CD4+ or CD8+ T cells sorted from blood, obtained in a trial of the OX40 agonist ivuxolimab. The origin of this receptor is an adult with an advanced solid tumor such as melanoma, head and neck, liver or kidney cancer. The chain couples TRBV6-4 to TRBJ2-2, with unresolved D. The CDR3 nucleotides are TGTGCCAGCAGTGACGAGGCTACCGGGGAGCTGTTTTTT. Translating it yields CASSDEATGELFF.